This T cell receptor (beta chain) was obtained from a study of shared clonotypes between healthy human individuals (dated by TCRdb to the early 2020s). Notes on the research overall: The cohort included three men and a couple of women between 18 and 49 years of age. To increase sequencing depth and limit assay-specific biases, TCR repertoire library preparation and sequencing were carried out by different laboratories using diverse techniques. Each donor's leukapheresis produced roughly between about 0.9 and 9.5 billion PBMCs. For each donor, CD4 naive and CD4 memory were each given three plates, CD8 naive was given two plates, and CD8 memory was given one plate. Blood TCR repertoires of about five healthy adults were deeply sequenced to estimate repertoire size and the extent of clonotype sharing between individuals. Broader findings and caveats from the paper: The small number of donors limited the genetic and exposure-history diversity represented. Pairwise subsampling indicated that sequencing depth was expected to affect the degree of clonotype sharing among donors. Compared with non-shared clonotypes, the clonotypes found in all four sorted-subset donors had higher generation probabilities. Estimated clonotype richness was generally larger for naive than for memory subsets. Rarefaction of sorted-subset datasets indicated incomplete sequencing despite the large sequencing depth. Approximately 5% of naive CD4, 3.5% of naive CD8, approximately 2% of memory CD4, and roughly 0.4% of memory CD8 clonotypes were shared across several donors. Sampling was restricted to blood, and TCR repertoires in tissue are likely to differ from TCR repertoires in blood.

To note about this clone: This clone's antigen is unknown. Base qualities are missing; no much larger clone stands one base away.

Donors were healthy HIV-negative adults with no recently reported acute infections or vaccinations. Every donor was a Caucasian adult residing in Nashville, Tennessee, USA. CD4+ T cells were enriched by magnetic negative selection, after which naive cells were positively selected on CD45RA and the negative fraction was taken as the memory subset. Blood was collected by leukapheresis, and PBMCs were isolated by Ficoll-Histopaque density gradient centrifugation and then cryopreserved in liquid nitrogen vapor phase. Analytical flow cytometry was used to check the purity and quantity of each magnetically sorted T cell population. Genomic DNA was isolated from each sorted fraction and quantified by UV absorbance on a Nanodrop 2000c. Using the deep immunoSEQ assay, multiplex PCR amplified TCR CDR3 regions from genomic DNA. Extracted genomic DNA from each cell subset was distributed evenly across all wells of several immunoSEQ 96-well plates, and each plate was treated as a replicate. For sorted subsets, around 200 ng genomic DNA, equal to about 30,000 T cell genomes, was loaded into each replicate PCR. Purified libraries were quantified with a Qubit 3.0 fluorometer, sized on a Bioanalyzer 2100, and re-quantified with the KAPA Library Quantification kit. A separate single-read 150-cycle Illumina NextSeq 550 flow cell was used to sequence each immunoSEQ 96-well plate. The paper's processing steps were these. Because the immunoSEQ output held only junctional sequences and lacked quality scores, the filtering could not match the filtering applied to full-length reads. To assign V/J genes and CDR3, sequences were annotated against IMGT germline references using PyIR, a Python wrapper for IgBLAST v1.9. Reads with weak V/J assignments (E-value above 1e-6), missing CDR3, stop codons, out-of-frame junctions, or ambiguous translated residues were removed. A V3J clonotype was defined by an identical inferred V gene, J gene, and CDR3 amino acid sequence. Percentage overlap between repertoires was calculated by dividing the number of shared unique clonotypes by the size of the smaller repertoire. Richness of each repertoire was evaluated using RTK rarefaction, the Chao1 estimator, and Recon v2.1 estimates of unobserved clonotypes. Generation probabilities were computed with OLGA for all TCRbeta clonotypes obtained by the gDNA method from several donors. Here the immuneACCESS table is served through TCRdb, limited to in-frame sequences with V and J called. Missing clones are a known gap in these copies; in checked studies unresolved V genes cover under half, and the rest lacks a known reason. The DNA was the basis for D and trimming; V, J and clone size are from that table. Here the sample has hundreds of thousands of clones; 95% to 97% occur a single time. The top ten clonotypes cover approximately 0.06% of the sample.

Trimming removed 1 base from V and 1 base from J, leaving 11 bases between the germline ends. The CDR3 starts with the cysteine, ends with the phenylalanine, and has 16 residues. The retained sequence is limited to the CDR3, 48 bases, with the frame set at the first base. The germline V gene supplies CDR1 SGHAT and CDR2 FQNNGV. The receptor chain draws on TRBV11-2 and TRBJ1-5, with the identity of the D gene unclear. The receptor's source is a woman aged 25-40 years in good health. The sequenced sample was naive CD4+ T cells sorted from blood. The meaning of the sample's cell subset or site label: CD45RA+ positively selected. In nucleotides, the sequence is TGTGCCAGCAGCTTAGGGGGAGGCCGCAGCAATCAGCCCCAGCATTTT. This codes for CASSLGGGRSNQPQHF.